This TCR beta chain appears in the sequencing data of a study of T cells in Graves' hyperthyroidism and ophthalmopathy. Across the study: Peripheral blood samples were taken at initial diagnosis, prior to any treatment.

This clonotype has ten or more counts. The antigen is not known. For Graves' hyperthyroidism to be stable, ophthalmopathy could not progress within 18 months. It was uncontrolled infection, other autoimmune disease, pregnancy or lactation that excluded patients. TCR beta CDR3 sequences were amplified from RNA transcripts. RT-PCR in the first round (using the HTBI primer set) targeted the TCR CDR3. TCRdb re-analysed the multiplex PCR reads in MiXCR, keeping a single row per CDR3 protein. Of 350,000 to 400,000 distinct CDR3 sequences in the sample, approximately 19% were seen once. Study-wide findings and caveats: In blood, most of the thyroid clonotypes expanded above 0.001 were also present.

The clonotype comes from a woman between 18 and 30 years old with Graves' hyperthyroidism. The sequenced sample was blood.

CDR3 protein: CASSDLGGSQPQHF. The CDR3 region has the DNA TGCGCCAGCAGTGATCTGGGGGGCAGTCAGCCCCAGCATTTT. This chain links TRBV10-2 with TRBJ1-5; weak D call: TRBD1 (6 bases). The CDR3 loop spans 14 amino acids. Germline V gene lookup returns CDR1 WSHSY and CDR2 SAAADI. Trimming cost V 3 bases and J 6 bases, with 12 bases left between them.